The text below deals with one T cell receptor (beta chain). Its antigen remains unidentified. Attachment of unique molecular identifiers to individual cDNA molecules was performed in the library. TCRdb fed the RACE reads into MiXCR, producing one record per CDR3 protein. The sample consists of approximately 84,000 distinct CDR3 sequences, over 7% of them appearing once. The data stem from a study of human T cells and chemical hapten exposure. Study in general: Across samples, TCR yields varied, mostly owing to small differences in pooled library volumes.

This CDR3 spans 16 amino acids. CDR1 is WSHSY and CDR2 is SAAADI in the germline V gene. The ends lost 3 bases at V and 0 bases at J; junction bases unmatched: 8. As for time point: healthy volunteer bleed at 6 weeks. Researchers extracted total RNA from unfractionated whole blood. Findings and limits, study-wide: Sensitizing with DPC caused no change in TCRs above 1 in 1000 frequency.

The chain combines TRBV10-2 with TRBJ2-7; 7 nucleotides line up with TRBD1. Input material: whole blood. This TCR was sampled from a male donor in good health. Some clones in this sample may be carry-over from other donors' samples. The CDR3 region is CASSDPGQTSSYEQYF. As DNA, the CDR3 is TGCGCCAGCAGTGATCCGGGACAGACCTCCTCCTACGAGCAGTACTTC.